These T cell receptor beta chains were read from a single sample in a study of T cells in Graves' hyperthyroidism and ophthalmopathy. A single record per CDR3 protein comes from TCRdb applying MiXCR to the multiplex PCR reads. Here the sample spans about 740,000 distinct CDR3 sequences, about 15% being singletons. The sequencing sample was made of blood. The receptors originated from a woman between 18 and 29 years old with Graves' hyperthyroidism. The CDR3 runs from the conserved cysteine through the conserved F or W. Fields, in order: J gene, D gene, clone size, V gene, CDR3 protein, CDR3 DNA. D genes are given only for firm matches. The size entry is marked missing in some rows and otherwise reads once, few, many or a size class.

j_gene: TRBJ2-7
d_gene: TRBD1
abundance: NA
v_gene: TRBV19
CDR3aa: CASSGRGLAPYEQYF
CDR3nt: TGTGCCAGTAGTGGCAGGGGGTTAGCCCCCTACGAGCAGTACTTC

j_gene: TRBJ1-2
d_gene: NA
abundance: many
v_gene: TRBV28
CDR3aa: CATTRVDYGYTF
CDR3nt: TGTGCCACCACACGGGTAGACTATGGCTACACCTTC

j_gene: TRBJ2-1
d_gene: TRBD2
abundance: few
v_gene: TRBV28
CDR3aa: CASSFAQGLGLYNEQFF
CDR3nt: TGTGCCAGCAGTTTCGCCCAGGGACTAGGCCTCTACAATGAGCAGTTCTTC

j_gene: TRBJ2-1
d_gene: NA
abundance: many
v_gene: TRBV12-3/TRBV12-4
CDR3aa: CASSLTESIHEQFF
CDR3nt: TGTGCCAGCAGTTTAACAGAGAGCATCCATGAGCAGTTCTTC

j_gene: TRBJ2-1
d_gene: TRBD1
abundance: many
v_gene: TRBV7-2
CDR3aa: CASSWDRYNEQFF
CDR3nt: TGTGCCAGCAGCTGGGACAGGTACAATGAGCAGTTCTTC

j_gene: TRBJ1-5
d_gene: NA
abundance: few
v_gene: TRBV6-5
CDR3aa: CASSYTGGRGPQHF
CDR3nt: TGTGCCAGCAGTTACACGGGGGGGCGCGGGCCCCAGCATTTT

j_gene: TRBJ1-1
d_gene: NA
abundance: many
v_gene: TRBV6-5
CDR3aa: CASSYVAKNTEAFF
CDR3nt: TGTGCCAGCAGTTACGTAGCGAAAAACACTGAAGCTTTCTTT

j_gene: TRBJ2-2
d_gene: TRBD2
abundance: many
v_gene: TRBV6-5
CDR3aa: CASSYLRGLAGTGELFF
CDR3nt: TGTGCCAGCAGTTACTTAAGGGGACTAGCGGGAACCGGGGAGCTGTTTTTT

j_gene: TRBJ2-3
d_gene: TRBD2
abundance: few
v_gene: TRBV4-1
CDR3aa: CASSQGGGERIPSSTDTQYF
CDR3nt: TGCGCCAGCAGCCAAGGGGGGGGGGAGCGCATACCTTCTAGCACAGATACGCAGTATTTT

j_gene: TRBJ1-2
d_gene: NA
abundance: many
v_gene: TRBV28
CDR3aa: CASSSSSLRRPNYGYTF
CDR3nt: TGTGCCAGCAGTTCCTCGTCATTAAGACGCCCCAACTATGGCTACACCTTC

j_gene: TRBJ2-1
d_gene: TRBD2
abundance: many
v_gene: TRBV7-3
CDR3aa: CASSTSGTRNNEQFF
CDR3nt: TGTGCCAGCAGCACCAGCGGGACGCGGAACAATGAGCAGTTCTTC

j_gene: TRBJ2-1
d_gene: TRBD2
abundance: many
v_gene: TRBV20-1
CDR3aa: CSQTPSGREREQFF
CDR3nt: TGCAGTCAAACTCCTAGCGGGAGAGAGCGAGAGCAGTTCTTC

j_gene: TRBJ2-2
d_gene: TRBD1
abundance: many
v_gene: TRBV10-3
CDR3aa: CAISEPGQVTGELFF
CDR3nt: TGTGCCATCAGTGAGCCGGGACAGGTGACCGGGGAGCTGTTTTTT

j_gene: TRBJ2-2
d_gene: TRBD1
abundance: many
v_gene: TRBV11-2
CDR3aa: CASSLSQGAGGELFF
CDR3nt: TGTGCCAGCAGCCTTTCACAGGGGGCGGGCGGGGAGCTGTTTTTT

j_gene: TRBJ2-3
d_gene: NA
abundance: few
v_gene: TRBV3-1
CDR3aa: CASSLVGGKLTDTQYF
CDR3nt: TGTGCCAGCAGCTTGGTTGGCGGTAAACTCACAGATACGCAGTATTTT

j_gene: TRBJ1-1
d_gene: NA
abundance: NA
v_gene: TRBV6-2/TRBV6-3
CDR3aa: CASKDGTGGEQYFGPGLLNTEAFF
CDR3nt: NA

j_gene: TRBJ2-2
d_gene: TRBD1
abundance: many
v_gene: TRBV24-1
CDR3aa: CATSDWVQGSTGELFF
CDR3nt: TGTGCCACCAGTGATTGGGTACAGGGGAGCACCGGGGAGCTGTTTTTT

j_gene: TRBJ1-5
d_gene: NA
abundance: many
v_gene: TRBV10-3
CDR3aa: CAISTGSGQPQHF
CDR3nt: TGTGCCATCAGCACAGGGTCGGGGCAGCCCCAGCATTTT

j_gene: TRBJ2-1
d_gene: NA
abundance: few
v_gene: TRBV6-2/TRBV6-3
CDR3aa: CATLDGAHNEQFF
CDR3nt: TGTGCCACCCTAGACGGAGCCCACAATGAGCAGTTCTTC

j_gene: TRBJ2-4
d_gene: NA
abundance: NA
v_gene: TRBV4-1
CDR3aa: CASREVGGPLAKNIQYF
CDR3nt: TGCGCCAGCAGGGAAGTAGGGGGGCCCCTAGCCAAAAACATTCAGTACTTC

j_gene: TRBJ2-4
d_gene: NA
abundance: NA
v_gene: TRBV6-1
CDR3aa: CAGLTHRVQNIQYF
CDR3nt: TGTGCCGGCCTGACCCACAGGGTCCAAAACATTCAGTACTTC

j_gene: TRBJ1-1
d_gene: TRBD1
abundance: many
v_gene: TRBV28
CDR3aa: CASSLLFTGGTEAFF
CDR3nt: TGTGCCAGCAGTTTATTGTTCACAGGGGGAACTGAAGCTTTCTTT

j_gene: TRBJ2-3
d_gene: TRBD2
abundance: NA
v_gene: TRBV20-1
CDR3aa: CSARDRLAGQTDTQYF
CDR3nt: TGCAGTGCTAGAGATCGACTAGCGGGACAGACAGATACGCAGTATTTT

j_gene: TRBJ1-6
d_gene: NA
abundance: many
v_gene: TRBV28
CDR3aa: CASSPAEGGFHLHF
CDR3nt: TGTGCCAGCAGTCCCGCCGAGGGGGGGTTTCACCTCCACTTT

j_gene: TRBJ2-5
d_gene: NA
abundance: many
v_gene: TRBV7-2
CDR3aa: CASSRYWQETQYF
CDR3nt: TGTGCCAGCAGCCGCTATTGGCAAGAGACCCAGTACTTC

j_gene: TRBJ2-1
d_gene: TRBD2
abundance: few
v_gene: TRBV27
CDR3aa: CASSSSGSYWDEQFF
CDR3nt: TGTGCCAGCAGTTCTAGCGGATCATACTGGGATGAGCAGTTCTTC

j_gene: TRBJ1-1
d_gene: TRBD1
abundance: many
v_gene: TRBV20-1
CDR3aa: CSARVQGARAEAFF
CDR3nt: TGCAGTGCTAGAGTACAGGGGGCACGAGCTGAAGCTTTCTTT

j_gene: TRBJ2-1
d_gene: NA
abundance: NA
v_gene: TRBV25-1
CDR3aa: CASSDMGGALDNEQFF
CDR3nt: TGTGCCAGCAGTGATATGGGGGGAGCACTCGACAATGAGCAGTTCTTC

j_gene: TRBJ2-2
d_gene: NA
abundance: few
v_gene: TRBV12-5
CDR3aa: CASVLNRDPNTGELFF
CDR3nt: TGTGCTAGTGTTCTAAACCGGGATCCGAACACCGGGGAGCTGTTTTTT

j_gene: TRBJ2-1
d_gene: NA
abundance: few
v_gene: TRBV20-1
CDR3aa: CSARRRGRFYNEQFF
CDR3nt: TGCAGTGCTAGGCGGCGGGGGCGCTTCTACAATGAGCAGTTCTTC

j_gene: TRBJ2-1
d_gene: TRBD2
abundance: many
v_gene: TRBV11-3
CDR3aa: CASSSWTSGTISYNEQFF
CDR3nt: TGTGCCAGCAGCTCGTGGACTAGCGGTACTATCTCCTACAATGAGCAGTTCTTC

j_gene: TRBJ2-7
d_gene: TRBD1
abundance: NA
v_gene: TRBV25-1
CDR3aa: CASSEAGTGGTEQYF
CDR3nt: TGTGCCAGCAGTGAAGCCGGGACAGGAGGGACCGAGCAGTACTTC

j_gene: TRBJ2-7
d_gene: TRBD2
abundance: many
v_gene: TRBV20-1
CDR3aa: CSAPHRGRAYEQYF
CDR3nt: TGCAGTGCACCGCACCGCGGGAGGGCTTACGAGCAGTACTTC

j_gene: TRBJ2-1
d_gene: TRBD2
abundance: many
v_gene: TRBV11-2
CDR3aa: CASDSGLAVYNEQFF
CDR3nt: TGTGCCAGCGACTCGGGACTAGCGGTTTACAATGAGCAGTTCTTC